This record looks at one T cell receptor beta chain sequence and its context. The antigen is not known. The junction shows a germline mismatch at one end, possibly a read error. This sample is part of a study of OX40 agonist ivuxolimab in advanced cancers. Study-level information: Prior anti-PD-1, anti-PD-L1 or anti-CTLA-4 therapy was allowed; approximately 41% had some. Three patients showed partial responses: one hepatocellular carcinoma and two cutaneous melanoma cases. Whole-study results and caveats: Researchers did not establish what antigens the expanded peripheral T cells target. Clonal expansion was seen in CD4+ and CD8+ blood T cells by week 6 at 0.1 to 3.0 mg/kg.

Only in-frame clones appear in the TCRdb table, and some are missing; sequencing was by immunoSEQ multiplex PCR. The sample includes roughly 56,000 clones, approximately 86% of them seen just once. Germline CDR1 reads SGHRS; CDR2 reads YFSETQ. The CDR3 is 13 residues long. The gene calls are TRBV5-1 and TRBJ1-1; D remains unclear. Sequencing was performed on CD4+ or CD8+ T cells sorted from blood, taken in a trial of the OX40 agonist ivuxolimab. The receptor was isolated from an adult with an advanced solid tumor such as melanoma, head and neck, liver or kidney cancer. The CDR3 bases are TGCGCCAGCAGCTTGGGTGGAGATGCGAGTCTGAGGTTT. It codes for CASSLGGDASLRF. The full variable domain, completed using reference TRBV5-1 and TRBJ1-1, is KAGVTQTPRYLIKTRGQQVTLSCSPISGHRSVSWYQQTPGQGLQFLFEYFSETQRNKGNFPGRFSGRQFSNSRSEMNVSTLELGDSALYLCASSLGGDASLRFGQGTRLTVV.